The clone carrying this T cell receptor (beta chain) was seen a few times. Its cognate antigen is unknown. Treatment reported: oral pan-JAK inhibitor, 5-10 mg twice daily. The CDR3 is 13 residues long. V was clipped by 5 bases and J by 3 bases; unmatched bases: 7. Germline V CDR1 and CDR2: SQVTM, ANQGSEA. This sample is part of a study of CD8+ T cells in alopecia areata. At the level of the study: Each of the treated patients was given oral tofacitinib, 5 to 10 mg twice daily, for moderate-to-severe alopecia areata. Tofacitinib ran 6 to 18 months, followed by 6 months off drug. Patients given treatment had severity scored by the percentage of scalp area affected.

Study-level points and caveats: Having just one nonresponder leaves the connection between baseline CD8+ expansion and response unresolved.

In each case, RNA was isolated and then reverse transcribed into cDNA as the sequencing template. Here immunoSEQ multiplex PCR was the method, and the copy in TCRdb shows in-frame clones only, minus some. The sample carries roughly 200,000 clones, roughly 53% recorded once. The chain carries TRBV29-1 and TRBJ2-7; 7 bases line up with TRBD1. The sequenced sample was CD8+ T cells sorted from blood, obtained at week 24, from a patient treated with tofacitinib. The TCR sequence derives from a human donor with alopecia areata. The chain's CDR3 is CSVPGQANYEQYF. The CDR3 DNA is TGCAGCGTTCCTGGACAGGCGAACTACGAGCAGTACTTC.